The 9 T cell receptor beta chains in this list originate from one sample, sequenced in a study of blood T cell repertoires in COVID-19 (dated by TCRdb to the early 2020s). Library preparation employed the immunoSEQ multiplex PCR assay. Held by TCRdb, this immuneACCESS table contains in-frame sequences only and omits some clones. Under half of the omission traces to an unresolved V gene where checked; the cause of the rest is unknown. The sample table holds some 140,000 clones, of which about four fifths were seen once. 5.5% of the sample goes to the ten largest clones. Sequencing input: PBMCs or T cells enriched from blood (not recorded which). The receptors stem from a man aged 40-55 years with acute COVID-19.

This chain links TRBV9 with TRBJ2-5; 8 bases match TRBD2. Germline CDR1 SGDLS, CDR2 YYNGEE. Unmatched junction bases numbered 23, after V lost 4 bases and J lost 6 bases. The CDR3 runs 19 residues. The CDR3 is CASSPRGGSGDPTGQTQYF. CDR3 in DNA: TGTGCCAGCAGCCCCCGAGGGGGTAGCGGGGACCCTACGGGTCAGACCCAGTACTTC.

The chain joins TRBV27 to TRBJ2-7; 12 nucleotides agree with TRBD1. The germline CDR1 and CDR2 sequences are MNHEY and SMNVEV (reference sequence). The V gene end was trimmed by 6 bases and the J gene end by 4 bases; junction bases not matched to a gene: 4. The CDR3 covers 14 residues. The CDR3 nucleotides are TGTGCCAGCAGAGGGACAGGGGGCCGGTACGAGCAGTACTTC. This encodes CASRGTGGRYEQYF.

The V gene is TRBV28, the J gene TRBJ1-2, with 7 bases matching TRBD1. The junction had 14 bases not matched to a gene; V was cut back by 3 bases and J by 4 bases. The CDR3 length is 17 residues. Germline V gene sequence: CDR1 MDHEN, CDR2 SYDVKM. The CDR3 protein is CASSFLGQAALLYGYTF. The CDR3 DNA follows: TGTGCCAGCAGTTTTCTCGGACAGGCCGCTCTACTCTATGGCTACACCTTC.

The rearrangement links TRBV19 to TRBJ2-1; possible D gene TRBD2, 5 bases. This CDR3 comprises 13 residues. Germline V CDR1 and CDR2: LNHDA, SQIVND (reference sequence). V dropped 11 bases and J dropped 2 bases, with 13 bases sitting between them. Written as DNA, the CDR3 is TGTGCCGCCGCCGAGGGCCCCTACAATGAGCAGTTCTTC. Translation gives CAAAEGPYNEQFF. Supplemented by reference TRBV19 and TRBJ2-1, the full variable domain reads DGGITQSPKYLFRKEGQNVTLSCEQNLNHDAMYWYRQDPGQGLRLIYYSQIVNDFQKGDIAEGYSVSREKKESFPLTVTSAQKNPTAFYLCAAAEGPYNEQFFGPGTRLTVL.

The chain joins TRBV11-2 to TRBJ2-5; D unresolved. The CDR3 spans 12 residues. Germline assignment: CDR1 SGHAT and CDR2 FQNNGV. Trimming removed 5 bases from V and 7 bases from J, with 11 bases in between. CDR3 loop: CASSPSLATQYF. In DNA, the CDR3 is TGTGCCAGCAGCCCCTCCTTAGCGACCCAGTACTTC.

The chain couples TRBV6-2 or TRBV6-3 to TRBJ2-5; 8 bases map to TRBD1. With V trimmed by 5 bases and J by 2 bases, 22 bases remained unmatched. CDR3 length: 20 amino acids. The V gene's germline CDR1 is MNHEY and CDR2 SVGEGT. CDR3 nucleotides: TGTGCCAGCAGTGTAACACCGGGACAGGTTCCCAGAACGTTACAAGAGACCCAGTACTTC. It specifies CASSVTPGQVPRTLQETQYF.

Points on this clone: The sample has other DNA sequences that encode this CDR3 too. The rearrangement uses TRBV9 and TRBJ1-1; D gene uncertain. Germline lookup yields CDR1 SGDLS and CDR2 YYNGEE. The CDR3 runs 13 residues. V was cut by 0 bases and J by 3 bases, with 6 bases left in between. The CDR3 nucleotides read TGTGCCAGCAGCGTAGCCGGGGACACTGAAGCTTTCTTT. It yields the protein CASSVAGDTEAFF.

V usage is TRBV5-5 and J usage is TRBJ2-1; 12 positions match TRBD2. Unmatched junction bases numbered 10, after V lost 2 bases and J lost 10 bases. Germline CDR1 SGHKS, CDR2 YYEKEE (reference sequence). CDR3 size: 16 residues. The CDR3 DNA reads as TGTGCCAGCAGCTTTCACATTCGACTAGCGGGGGACGAGCAGTTCTTC. It translates to CASSFHIRLAGDEQFF.

This clone was picked up one time. The rearrangement links TRBV2 to TRBJ2-6, with 8 bases aligning to TRBD1. After removal of 10 bases from V and 9 bases from J, the junction contained 8 bases not matched to a gene. This CDR3 is 13 amino acids long. Germline assignment: CDR1 SNHLY and CDR2 FYNNEI. The CDR3: CATRGQGDNVLTF. CDR3 nucleotide sequence: TGTGCCACCCGTGGACAGGGTGACAACGTCCTGACTTTC.